The 5 T cell receptor beta chains listed next were all sequenced from one sample in a study of blood T cell repertoires in COVID-19. The method was immunoSEQ multiplex PCR; TCRdb's version includes in-frame clones alone and lacks a portion of them. The table records hundreds of thousands of clones, approximately 91% of them present only once. Sequenced: peripheral blood. Receptor source: a woman aged 30 to 39 with COVID-19, enrolled during active disease.

In its sample, this clone was seen once. The chain employs TRBV27 and TRBJ2-1; 8 bases agree with TRBD2. J gave up 8 bases and V 9 bases, and 18 bases lay outside the gene matches. The CDR3 runs to 16 residues. Germline values: CDR1 MNHEY, CDR2 SMNVEV (reference sequence). The CDR3 loop is CASQTRGTGGVYEQFF. For the CDR3, the DNA is TGTGCCAGTCAAACCCGGGGAACGGGAGGGGTCTATGAGCAGTTCTTC.

The chain uses TRBV19 and TRBJ2-3; 8 nucleotides line up with TRBD1. This CDR3 region has 16 residues. Germline assignment: CDR1 LNHDA and CDR2 SQIVND (reference sequence). V was pared by 5 bases and J by 0 bases, with 7 bases of the junction left unmatched. In nucleotides, the CDR3 is TGTGCCAGTAGTGCCCGACAGGGGATTAGCACAGATACGCAGTATTTT. Translation: CASSARQGISTDTQYF.

This rearrangement joins TRBV27 to TRBJ2-7; no reliable D call. Germline V gene lookup returns CDR1 MNHEY and CDR2 SMNVEV (reference sequence). V lost 0 bases to trimming and J lost 5 bases, with 17 bases between them. The length of the CDR3 is 16 residues. CDR3 region: CASSLSISPGQDEQYF. The CDR3 DNA reads TGTGCCAGCAGTTTATCTATTAGTCCAGGTCAAGACGAGCAGTACTTC.

This chain joins TRBV19 and TRBJ2-6; a possible D gene is TRBD1 (6 bases). Per the germline V gene, CDR1 is LNHDA and CDR2 is SQIVND (reference sequence). This CDR3 region has 16 residues. V gave up 4 bases and J gave up 0 bases, with 10 bases separating them. CDR3 DNA: TGTGCCAGTAGTAAACGAGGGGGCTCTGGGGCCAACGTCCTGACTTTC. Its translation is CASSKRGGSGANVLTF.

The CDR3 coding sequence is TGTGCCAGTAGCCGACAGGGGGTACAGGAAAAACTGTTTTTT. Translation: CASSRQGVQEKLFF. The chain links TRBV19 to TRBJ1-4; 9 bases align to TRBD1. Germline assignment: CDR1 LNHDA and CDR2 SQIVND (reference sequence). This CDR3 comprises 14 residues. With 6 bases clipped from V and 8 bases from J, the junction kept 7 bases outside the gene matches.